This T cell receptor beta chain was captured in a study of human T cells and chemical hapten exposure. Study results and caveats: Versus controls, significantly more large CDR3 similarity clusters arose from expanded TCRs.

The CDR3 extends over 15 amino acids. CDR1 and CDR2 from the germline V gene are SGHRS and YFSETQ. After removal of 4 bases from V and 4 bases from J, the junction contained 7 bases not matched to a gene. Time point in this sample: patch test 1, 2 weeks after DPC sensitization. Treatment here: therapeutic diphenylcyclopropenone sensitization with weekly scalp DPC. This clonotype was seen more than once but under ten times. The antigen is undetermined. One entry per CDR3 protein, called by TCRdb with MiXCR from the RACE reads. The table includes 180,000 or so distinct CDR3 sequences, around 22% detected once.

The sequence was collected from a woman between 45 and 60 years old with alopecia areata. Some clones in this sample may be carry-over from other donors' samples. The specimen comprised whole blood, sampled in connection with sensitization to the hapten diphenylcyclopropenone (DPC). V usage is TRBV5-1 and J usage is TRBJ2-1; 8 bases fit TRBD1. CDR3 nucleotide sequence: TGCGCCAGCAGCCGGACAGGGAGTGGGTACAATGAGCAGTTCTTC. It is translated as CASSRTGSGYNEQFF.